These 3 T cell receptor beta chains originate from one sample sequenced in a study of OX40 agonist ivuxolimab in advanced cancers. Clones were sequenced by immunoSEQ multiplex PCR, and TCRdb holds only the in-frame ones, with some missing. The data show around 16,000 clones, with about three quarters seen just once and 25% to 35% held by the top ten. The specimen comprised CD4+ or CD8+ T cells sorted from blood, sampled in a trial of the OX40 agonist ivuxolimab. These receptors were collected from an adult with an advanced solid tumor such as melanoma, head and neck, liver or kidney cancer.

The rearrangement joins TRBV19 to TRBJ2-3; 7 nucleotides agree with TRBD1. The CDR3 consists of 14 residues. J was trimmed by 2 bases and V by 7 bases; bases with no gene match: 6. Germline-derived CDR1 and CDR2 are LNHDA and SQIVND (reference sequence). CDR3 region: CASKDRALTDTQYF. The DNA for the CDR3 is TGTGCCAGTAAAGACAGGGCCCTCACAGATACGCAGTATTTT.

The CDR3 DNA sequence: TGTGCCAGCAGCTACGGCCCGTCGACAGCCAACTATGGCTACACCTTC. Translating it yields CASSYGPSTANYGYTF. This chain connects TRBV13 to TRBJ1-2, with D possibly being TRBD1 (5 bases). Trimming took off 4 bases at V and 2 bases at J, with 17 bases between the two ends. Germline CDR1 reads PRHDT; CDR2 reads FYEKMQ (reference sequence). The CDR3 totals 16 residues.

The V call is TRBV7-9, the J call TRBJ2-7, with 11 nucleotides matching TRBD2. The CDR3 totals 16 residues. V lost 4 bases to trimming and J lost 2 bases; unmatched junction nucleotides: 7. Germline V gene sequence: CDR1 SEHNR, CDR2 FQNEAQ (reference sequence). The CDR3 DNA reads TGTGCCAGCAGCTCCACCATACTAGCGGGAGCCTACGAGCAGTACTTC. This gives the protein CASSSTILAGAYEQYF.